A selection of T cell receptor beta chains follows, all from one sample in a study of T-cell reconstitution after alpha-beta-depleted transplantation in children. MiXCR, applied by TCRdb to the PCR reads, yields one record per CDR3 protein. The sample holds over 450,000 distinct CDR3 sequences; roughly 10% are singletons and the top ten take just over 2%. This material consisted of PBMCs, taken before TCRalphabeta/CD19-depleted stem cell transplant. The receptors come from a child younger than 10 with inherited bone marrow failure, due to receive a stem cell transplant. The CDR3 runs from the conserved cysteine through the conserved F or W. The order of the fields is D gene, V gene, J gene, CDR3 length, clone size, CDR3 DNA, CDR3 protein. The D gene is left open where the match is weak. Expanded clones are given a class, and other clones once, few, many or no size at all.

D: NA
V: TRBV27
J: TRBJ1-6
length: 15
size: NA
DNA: TGTGCCAGCAGTGGGGACAACTTTGGGAATTCACCCCTCCACTTT
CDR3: CASSGDNFGNSPLHF

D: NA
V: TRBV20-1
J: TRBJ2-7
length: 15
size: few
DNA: TGCAGTGCCGCCCCCACTAGGCGTTTTTTTAGCGAGCAGTACTTC
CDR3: CSAAPTRRFFSEQYF

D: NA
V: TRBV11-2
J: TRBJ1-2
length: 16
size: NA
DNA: TGTGCCAGCAGCTTCTACGGGCCGCCGACGGCCTATGGCTACACCTTC
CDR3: CASSFYGPPTAYGYTF

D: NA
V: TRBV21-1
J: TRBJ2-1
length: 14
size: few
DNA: TGTGCCAGCAAACCTCCGACAGACTACAATGAGCAGTTCTTC
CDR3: CASKPPTDYNEQFF

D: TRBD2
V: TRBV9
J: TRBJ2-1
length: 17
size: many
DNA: TGTGCCAGCAGCCCTCGGACTAGCGGGAGGGTATACAATGAGCAGTTCTTC
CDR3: CASSPRTSGRVYNEQFF

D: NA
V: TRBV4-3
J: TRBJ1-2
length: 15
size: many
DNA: TGCGCCAGCAGCCAAGTGATAGACAGCTACTATGGCTACACCTTC
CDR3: CASSQVIDSYYGYTF

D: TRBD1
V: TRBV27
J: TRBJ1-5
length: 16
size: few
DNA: TGTGCCAGCAGTCAGGCCCCAGGGGGAAGCAATCAGCCCCAGCATTTT
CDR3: CASSQAPGGSNQPQHF

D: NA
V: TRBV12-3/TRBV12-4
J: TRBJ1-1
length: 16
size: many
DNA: TGTGCCAGCAGAATTCAACCCCGGCTGACGAACACTGAAGCTTTCTTT
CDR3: CASRIQPRLTNTEAFF

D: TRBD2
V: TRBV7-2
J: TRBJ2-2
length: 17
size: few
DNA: TGTGCCAGCAGCCCGCACCGACTAGCGGCGAACACCGGGGAGCTGTTTTTT
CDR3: CASSPHRLAANTGELFF

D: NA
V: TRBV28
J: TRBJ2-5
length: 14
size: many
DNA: TGTGCCAGCACCGAGGGGCAGGGGAGAGAGACCCAGTACTTC
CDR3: CASTEGQGRETQYF

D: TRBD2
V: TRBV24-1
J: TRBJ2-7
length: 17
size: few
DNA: TGTGCCACCAGTAGCACTAGCGGGAGTACTCCCACCCACGAGCAGTACTTC
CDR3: CATSSTSGSTPTHEQYF

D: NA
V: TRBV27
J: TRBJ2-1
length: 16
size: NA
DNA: TGTGCCAGCAGTTTCGGGACCTCCGGGGCAGGCAATGAGCAGTTCTTC
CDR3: CASSFGTSGAGNEQFF

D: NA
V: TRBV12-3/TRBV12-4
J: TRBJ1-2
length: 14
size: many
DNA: TGTGCCAGCAGCCCCTCCGGGACATACTATGGCTACACCTTC
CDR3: CASSPSGTYYGYTF

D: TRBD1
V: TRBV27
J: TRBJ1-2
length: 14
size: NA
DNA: TGTGCCAGCAGTACCGTACAGGGGGCAGTTGGCTACACCTTC
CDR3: CASSTVQGAVGYTF

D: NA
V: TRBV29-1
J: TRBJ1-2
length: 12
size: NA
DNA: TGCACCGCGAGGGGCAGGGCAGGTGGCTACACCTTC
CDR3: CTARGRAGGYTF

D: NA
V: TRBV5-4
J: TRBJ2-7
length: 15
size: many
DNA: TGTGCCAGCAGCTCTAAACGGGGGACCCTATACGAGCAGTACTTC
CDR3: CASSSKRGTLYEQYF

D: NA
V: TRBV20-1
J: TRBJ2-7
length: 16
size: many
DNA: TGCAGTGCTAGACCCCCAACGGGACTGACCTTCTACGAGCAGTACTTC
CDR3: CSARPPTGLTFYEQYF

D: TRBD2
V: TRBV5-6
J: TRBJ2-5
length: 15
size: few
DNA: TGTGCCAGCAGCTCCTCGACTAGCGCGGGAGAGACCCAGTACTTC
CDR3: CASSSSTSAGETQYF

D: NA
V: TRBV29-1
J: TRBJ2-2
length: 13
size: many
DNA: TGCAGCGTTGAGGTACAGAACACCGGGGAGCTGTTTTTT
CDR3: CSVEVQNTGELFF

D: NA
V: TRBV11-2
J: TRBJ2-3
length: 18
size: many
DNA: TGTGCCAGCAGCTTACGGCCCCGGGCTAGAAGACACACAGATACGCAGTATTTT
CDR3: CASSLRPRARRHTDTQYF

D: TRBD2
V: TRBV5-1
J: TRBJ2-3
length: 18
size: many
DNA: TGCGCCAGCAGCTTGCTTTTTAGGAGCGGGAGTCGGGCAGATACGCAGTATTTT
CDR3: CASSLLFRSGSRADTQYF

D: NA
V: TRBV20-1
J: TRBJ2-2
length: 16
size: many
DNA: TGCAGTGCTAGAGAGTCGGAAGCGTGGGGCACCGGGGAGCTGTTTTTT
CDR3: CSARESEAWGTGELFF

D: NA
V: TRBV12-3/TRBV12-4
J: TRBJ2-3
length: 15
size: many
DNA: TGTGCCAGCAGCCCCCTCGAGACTGGCACAGATACGCAGTATTTT
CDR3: CASSPLETGTDTQYF

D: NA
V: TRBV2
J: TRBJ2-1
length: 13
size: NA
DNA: TGTGCCAGCAGTGGAGAGTCCGGCAATGAGCAGTTCTTC
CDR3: CASSGESGNEQFF

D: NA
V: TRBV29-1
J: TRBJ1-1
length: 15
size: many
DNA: TGCAGCGTTGGACCCCCCCCGGGCCTCAACACTGAAGCTTTCTTT
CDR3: CSVGPPPGLNTEAFF

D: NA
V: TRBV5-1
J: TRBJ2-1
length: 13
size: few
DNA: TGCGCCAGCAGCTTGGGGACCGGGGGTGAGCAGTTCTTC
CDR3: CASSLGTGGEQFF

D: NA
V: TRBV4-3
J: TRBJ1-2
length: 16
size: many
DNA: TGCGCCAGCAGCCTCAGGGCCGGACCCACTAACTATGGCTACACCTTC
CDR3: CASSLRAGPTNYGYTF

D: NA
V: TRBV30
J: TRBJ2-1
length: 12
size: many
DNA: TGTGCCTGGAGTGTACGGCTGAATGAGCAGTTCTTC
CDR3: CAWSVRLNEQFF

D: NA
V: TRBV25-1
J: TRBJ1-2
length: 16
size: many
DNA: TGTGCCAGTGACCCGCGTCGGGGAGGGGGGGACTATGGCTACACCTTC
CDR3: CASDPRRGGGDYGYTF

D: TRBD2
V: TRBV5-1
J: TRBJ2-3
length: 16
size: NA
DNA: TGCGCCAGCATCATCAGACTAGCGGGACTCACAGATACGCAGTATTTT
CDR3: CASIIRLAGLTDTQYF

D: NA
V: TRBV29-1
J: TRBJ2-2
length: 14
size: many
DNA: TGCAGCGTAGGGGACCGATCGAACACCGGGGAGCTGTTTTTT
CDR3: CSVGDRSNTGELFF

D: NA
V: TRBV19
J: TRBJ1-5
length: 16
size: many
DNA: TGTGCCAGTAGTATGATGGGGCGAGCGGGCAATCAGCCCCAGCATTTT
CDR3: CASSMMGRAGNQPQHF

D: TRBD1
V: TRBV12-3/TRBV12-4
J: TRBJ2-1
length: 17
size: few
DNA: TGTGCCAGCAGTTTAGCCCCGGACAGGGGGCCCTACAATGAGCAGTTCTTC
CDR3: CASSLAPDRGPYNEQFF

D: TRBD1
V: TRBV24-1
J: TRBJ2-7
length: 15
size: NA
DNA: TGTGCCACCAGTGATCCCGGGACAGGGTCCTACGAGCAGTACTTC
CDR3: CATSDPGTGSYEQYF

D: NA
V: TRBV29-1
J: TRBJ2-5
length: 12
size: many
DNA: TGCAGCGTTGGTGCCAGGGAGGAGACCCAGTACTTC
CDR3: CSVGAREETQYF

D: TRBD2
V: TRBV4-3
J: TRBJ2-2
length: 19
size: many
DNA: TGCGCCAGCAGCCAAGATGTGGTGGCTCTAGCGGCGAACACCGGGGAGCTGTTTTTT
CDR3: CASSQDVVALAANTGELFF

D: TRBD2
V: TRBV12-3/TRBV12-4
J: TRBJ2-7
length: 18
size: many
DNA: TGTGCCAGCAGCCCGGGACTAGCGGGGCACAAGAGCTCCTACGAGCAGTACTTC
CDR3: CASSPGLAGHKSSYEQYF

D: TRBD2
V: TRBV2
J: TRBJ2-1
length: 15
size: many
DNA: TGTGCCAGCAGAATGGGACTAGCGGGAGTGGGTGAGCAGTTCTTC
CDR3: CASRMGLAGVGEQFF

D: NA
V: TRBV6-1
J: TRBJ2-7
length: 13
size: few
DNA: TGTGCCAGCCGCCCCTATCAAGGCTACGAGCAGTACTTC
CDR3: CASRPYQGYEQYF

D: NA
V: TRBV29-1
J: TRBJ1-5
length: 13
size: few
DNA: TGCAGCGCAGCTGACAGCGTAGATCAGCCCCAGCATTTT
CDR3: CSAADSVDQPQHF

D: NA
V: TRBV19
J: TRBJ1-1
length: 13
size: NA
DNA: TGTGGCTCAGGAATTGGGGGGAACACTGAAGCTTTCTTT
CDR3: CGSGIGGNTEAFF

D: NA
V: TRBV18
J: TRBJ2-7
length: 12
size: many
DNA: TGTGCCAGCTCACCGGAAGGGTACGAGCAGTACTTC
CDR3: CASSPEGYEQYF